The rows below give T cell receptor beta chains drawn from one sample of a study of chemoradiotherapy in HPV16-positive cancers. Profiled with immunoSEQ multiplex PCR; TCRdb holds only in-frame clones, not every one. The table includes approximately 12,000 clones, roughly four fifths detected once. The sample here was taken from a patient who underwent chemoradiotherapy. These receptor sequences come from a human donor with HPV-associated anogenital cancer. The CDR3 runs from the conserved cysteine through the conserved F or W. The D gene is left open where the match is weak. Some rows mark clone size as missing; the rest say once, few, many or name a class of expanded clone.

D gene: TRBD1; J gene: TRBJ2-3; V gene: TRBV19; clone size: .; CDR3 protein: CASGNRGSASTDTQYF; CDR3 DNA: TGTGCCAGTGGAAACAGGGGAAGCGCTAGCACAGATACGCAGTATTTT
D gene: .; J gene: TRBJ1-1; V gene: TRBV4-1; clone size: .; CDR3 protein: CASSQNPLRNTEAFF; CDR3 DNA: TGCGCCAGCAGCCAAAATCCCCTCAGGAACACTGAAGCTTTCTTT
D gene: .; J gene: TRBJ1-2; V gene: TRBV5-8; clone size: .; CDR3 protein: CASSLTAPGQGYTF; CDR3 DNA: TGTGCCAGCAGCTTAACGGCTCCCGGCCAGGGCTACACCTTC
D gene: TRBD1; J gene: TRBJ1-1; V gene: TRBV14; clone size: .; CDR3 protein: CASSQDPVRGRVMNTEAFF; CDR3 DNA: TGTGCCAGCAGCCAAGATCCAGTCAGGGGGAGAGTAATGAACACTGAAGCTTTCTTT
D gene: .; J gene: TRBJ2-1; V gene: TRBV6-5; clone size: .; CDR3 protein: CASSYQLGEQFF; CDR3 DNA: TGTGCCAGCAGTTATCAGCTGGGGGAGCAGTTCTTC
D gene: .; J gene: TRBJ2-7; V gene: TRBV6-5; clone size: .; CDR3 protein: CASREQVYPHEQYF; CDR3 DNA: TGTGCCAGCAGAGAACAGGTTTATCCTCACGAGCAGTACTTC
D gene: .; J gene: TRBJ2-7; V gene: TRBV4-1; clone size: .; CDR3 protein: CASSLDPGKAESYEQYF; CDR3 DNA: TGCGCCAGCAGCCTAGATCCGGGGAAGGCAGAGTCCTACGAGCAGTACTTC
D gene: TRBD1; J gene: TRBJ2-5; V gene: TRBV6-9; clone size: .; CDR3 protein: CASPKEGQGWETQYF; CDR3 DNA: TGTGCCAGCCCCAAGGAGGGACAGGGGTGGGAGACCCAGTACTTC
D gene: .; J gene: TRBJ1-1; V gene: TRBV4-3; clone size: .; CDR3 protein: CASSQDSVLNTEAFF; CDR3 DNA: TGCGCCAGCAGCCAAGATTCGGTTTTGAACACTGAAGCTTTCTTT
D gene: TRBD1; J gene: TRBJ1-5; V gene: TRBV7-9; clone size: once; CDR3 protein: CASSQTGGDQPQHF; CDR3 DNA: TGTGCCAGCAGTCAGACAGGGGGAGACCAGCCCCAGCATTTT
D gene: .; J gene: TRBJ1-1; V gene: TRBV7-8; clone size: .; CDR3 protein: CASSMLGKPEAFF; CDR3 DNA: TGTGCCAGCAGTATGTTGGGTAAACCTGAAGCTTTCTTT
D gene: TRBD2; J gene: TRBJ2-7; V gene: TRBV27; clone size: .; CDR3 protein: CASSLSFLGGGPHYEQYF; CDR3 DNA: TGTGCCAGCAGTTTATCGTTCTTAGGCGGGGGGCCTCACTACGAGCAGTACTTC
D gene: .; J gene: TRBJ2-5; V gene: TRBV5-1; clone size: .; CDR3 protein: CASSLEFQETQYF; CDR3 DNA: TGCGCCAGCAGCTTGGAATTCCAAGAGACCCAGTACTTC
D gene: .; J gene: TRBJ1-5; V gene: TRBV27; clone size: once; CDR3 protein: CASSLRGAGVDNQPQHF; CDR3 DNA: TGTGCCAGCAGTTTACGGGGGGCCGGGGTAGACAATCAGCCCCAGCATTTT
D gene: TRBD1; J gene: TRBJ1-4; V gene: TRBV18; clone size: few; CDR3 protein: CASSPPGEDRVATNEKLFF; CDR3 DNA: TGTGCCAGCTCACCACCCGGGGAGGACAGGGTAGCAACTAATGAAAAACTGTTTTTT
D gene: TRBD2; J gene: TRBJ2-1; V gene: TRBV2; clone size: few; CDR3 protein: CASSETLAGGWRSGNEQFF; CDR3 DNA: TGTGCCAGCAGTGAAACGCTAGCGGGGGGGTGGCGATCGGGGAATGAGCAGTTCTTC
D gene: TRBD1; J gene: TRBJ1-2; V gene: TRBV28; clone size: .; CDR3 protein: CASSLWDRVGYTF; CDR3 DNA: TGTGCCAGCAGTTTATGGGACAGGGTTGGCTACACCTTC
D gene: TRBD1; J gene: TRBJ2-7; V gene: TRBV5-6; clone size: few; CDR3 protein: CASSLTGEEYEQYF; CDR3 DNA: TGTGCCAGCAGCTTGACAGGGGAAGAGTACGAGCAGTACTTC
D gene: TRBD1; J gene: TRBJ2-7; V gene: TRBV14; clone size: .; CDR3 protein: CASSRGQGASKSYEQYF; CDR3 DNA: TGTGCCAGCAGCCGGGGACAGGGGGCCTCCAAGTCCTACGAGCAGTACTTC
D gene: TRBD1; J gene: TRBJ1-1; V gene: TRBV6-1; clone size: .; CDR3 protein: CATSGQGGTEAFF; CDR3 DNA: TGTGCCACCTCAGGACAGGGCGGCACTGAAGCTTTCTTT
D gene: .; J gene: TRBJ1-4; V gene: TRBV7-2; clone size: .; CDR3 protein: CASSLTPPGTNEKLFF; CDR3 DNA: TGTGCCAGCAGCTTAACCCCTCCCGGAACTAATGAAAAACTGTTTTTT
D gene: .; J gene: TRBJ2-2; V gene: TRBV7-2; clone size: .; CDR3 protein: CASSLVGGYGELFF; CDR3 DNA: TGTGCCAGCAGCTTAGTTGGCGGGTACGGGGAGCTGTTTTTT
D gene: TRBD2; J gene: TRBJ2-7; V gene: TRBV18; clone size: .; CDR3 protein: CASSLGLAGGNEQYF; CDR3 DNA: TGTGCCAGCTCACTCGGACTAGCGGGGGGGAACGAGCAGTACTTC
D gene: .; J gene: TRBJ2-3; V gene: TRBV5-6; clone size: .; CDR3 protein: CASISSLGSSTDTQYF; CDR3 DNA: TGTGCCAGCATCTCTTCCCTTGGGTCTAGCACAGATACGCAGTATTTT
D gene: TRBD2; J gene: TRBJ2-7; V gene: TRBV5-1; clone size: .; CDR3 protein: CASTSGGGEQYF; CDR3 DNA: TGCGCCAGCACTAGCGGGGGGGGTGAGCAGTACTTC
D gene: .; J gene: TRBJ2-3; V gene: TRBV6-1; clone size: .; CDR3 protein: CASRRGRPEGTQYF; CDR3 DNA: TGTGCCAGCAGGCGGGGGCGGCCCGAGGGTACGCAGTATTTT
D gene: .; J gene: TRBJ1-3; V gene: TRBV4-1; clone size: .; CDR3 protein: CASSHGIGNTIYF; CDR3 DNA: TGCGCCAGCAGCCATGGTATTGGAAACACCATATATTTT
D gene: .; J gene: TRBJ1-2; V gene: TRBV19; clone size: .; CDR3 protein: CASSIGSGGKSGYTF; CDR3 DNA: TGTGCCAGTAGTATAGGATCCGGGGGTAAATCTGGCTACACCTTC
D gene: .; J gene: TRBJ1-1; V gene: TRBV4-1; clone size: .; CDR3 protein: CASSRPPDPAFF; CDR3 DNA: TGCGCCAGCAGCCGCCCCCCCGACCCAGCTTTCTTT
D gene: .; J gene: TRBJ1-1; V gene: TRBV7-8; clone size: few; CDR3 protein: CASSLDRLNTEAFF; CDR3 DNA: TGTGCCAGCAGCCTCGACAGACTGAACACTGAAGCTTTCTTT
D gene: TRBD1; J gene: TRBJ2-3; V gene: TRBV27; clone size: .; CDR3 protein: CASSSGGWPDTQYF; CDR3 DNA: TGTGCCAGCAGTTCAGGGGGATGGCCAGATACGCAGTATTTT
D gene: .; J gene: TRBJ2-2; V gene: TRBV18; clone size: .; CDR3 protein: CASSQGAGELFF; CDR3 DNA: TGTGCCAGCTCACAGGGTGCCGGGGAGCTGTTTTTT
D gene: TRBD1; J gene: TRBJ1-6; V gene: TRBV18; clone size: .; CDR3 protein: CASSPTGGADYNSPLHF; CDR3 DNA: TGTGCCAGCTCACCGACAGGGGGCGCAGACTATAATTCACCCCTCCACTTT
D gene: .; J gene: TRBJ2-6; V gene: TRBV19; clone size: .; CDR3 protein: CASSPSGSGANVLTF; CDR3 DNA: TGTGCCAGTAGTCCCTCTGGCTCTGGGGCCAACGTCCTGACTTTC
D gene: .; J gene: TRBJ1-5; V gene: TRBV18; clone size: .; CDR3 protein: CASSRSGSNQPQHF; CDR3 DNA: TGTGCCAGCTCACGGTCGGGAAGCAATCAGCCCCAGCATTTT
D gene: .; J gene: TRBJ2-1; V gene: TRBV5-1; clone size: .; CDR3 protein: CASSADWLGVYNEQFF; CDR3 DNA: TGCGCCAGCAGCGCAGACTGGCTTGGGGTCTACAATGAGCAGTTCTTC
D gene: .; J gene: TRBJ1-1; V gene: TRBV14; clone size: .; CDR3 protein: CASSQIQSEAFF; CDR3 DNA: TGTGCCAGCAGCCAAATTCAGTCTGAAGCTTTCTTT
D gene: TRBD2; J gene: TRBJ2-7; V gene: TRBV6-6; clone size: once; CDR3 protein: CASSVSSGGNEQYF; CDR3 DNA: TGTGCCAGCAGTGTCTCTAGCGGGGGAAACGAGCAGTACTTC
D gene: .; J gene: TRBJ2-2; V gene: TRBV7-8; clone size: .; CDR3 protein: CASSFGRNTGELFF; CDR3 DNA: TGTGCCAGCAGCTTCGGCAGAAACACCGGGGAGCTGTTTTTT
D gene: TRBD1; J gene: TRBJ2-2; V gene: TRBV4-1; clone size: .; CDR3 protein: CASSQETFTGGLGELFF; CDR3 DNA: TGCGCCAGCAGCCAAGAGACTTTTACAGGGGGCCTAGGGGAGCTGTTTTTT
D gene: TRBD2; J gene: TRBJ2-2; V gene: TRBV9; clone size: .; CDR3 protein: CASSGGLFTGELFF; CDR3 DNA: TGTGCCAGCAGCGGGGGACTATTTACCGGGGAGCTGTTTTTT
D gene: TRBD2; J gene: TRBJ2-1; V gene: TRBV9; clone size: .; CDR3 protein: CASSVSGGAGNEQFF; CDR3 DNA: TGTGCCAGCAGCGTTAGCGGGGGGGCTGGCAATGAGCAGTTCTTC
D gene: TRBD1; J gene: TRBJ1-5; V gene: TRBV2; clone size: .; CDR3 protein: CASRGQVQPQHF; CDR3 DNA: TGTGCCAGCAGGGGACAGGTCCAGCCCCAGCATTTT